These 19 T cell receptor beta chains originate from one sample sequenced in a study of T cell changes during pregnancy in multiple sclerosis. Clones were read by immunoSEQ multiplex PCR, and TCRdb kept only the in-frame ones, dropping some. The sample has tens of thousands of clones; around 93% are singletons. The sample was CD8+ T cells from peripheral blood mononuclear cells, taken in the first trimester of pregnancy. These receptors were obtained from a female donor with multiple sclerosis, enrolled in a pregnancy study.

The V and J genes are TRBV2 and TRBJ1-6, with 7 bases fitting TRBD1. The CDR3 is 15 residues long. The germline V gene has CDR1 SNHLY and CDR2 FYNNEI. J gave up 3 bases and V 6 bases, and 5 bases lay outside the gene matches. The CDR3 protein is CASRGQNIYNSPLHF. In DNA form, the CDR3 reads TGTGCCAGCAGGGGACAGAATATCTATAATTCACCCCTCCACTTT.

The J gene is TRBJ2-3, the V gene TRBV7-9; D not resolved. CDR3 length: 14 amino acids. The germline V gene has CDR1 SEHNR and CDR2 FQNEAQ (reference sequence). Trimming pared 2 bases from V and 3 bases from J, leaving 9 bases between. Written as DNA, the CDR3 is TGTGCCAGCAGCTTACCAGGCCCGACAGATACGCAGTATTTT. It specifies CASSLPGPTDTQYF.

CDR3 DNA sequence: TGTGCCAGCAGTGAAGCCCGGCAGGGCAACACTGAAGCTTTCTTT. Translation gives CASSEARQGNTEAFF. The V call is TRBV2, the J call TRBJ1-1, with D tentatively TRBD1 (5 bases). In germline, CDR1 is SNHLY, CDR2 FYNNEI. V shed 0 bases and J shed 2 bases, with 10 bases lying between them. The CDR3 length is 15 residues. Supplemented by reference TRBV2 and TRBJ1-1, the full variable domain reads EPEVTQTPSHQVTQMGQEVILRCVPISNHLYFYWYRQILGQKVEFLVSFYNNEISEKSEIFDDQFSVERPDGSNFTLKIRSTKLEDSAMYFCASSEARQGNTEAFFGQGTRLTVV.

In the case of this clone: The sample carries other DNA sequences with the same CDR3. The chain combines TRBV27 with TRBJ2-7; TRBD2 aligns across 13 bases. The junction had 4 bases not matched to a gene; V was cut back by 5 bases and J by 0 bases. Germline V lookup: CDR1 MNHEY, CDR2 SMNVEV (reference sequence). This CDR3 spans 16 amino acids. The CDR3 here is CASSAGTSGISYEQYF. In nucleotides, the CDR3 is TGTGCCAGCAGTGCAGGGACTAGCGGGATCTCCTACGAGCAGTACTTC.

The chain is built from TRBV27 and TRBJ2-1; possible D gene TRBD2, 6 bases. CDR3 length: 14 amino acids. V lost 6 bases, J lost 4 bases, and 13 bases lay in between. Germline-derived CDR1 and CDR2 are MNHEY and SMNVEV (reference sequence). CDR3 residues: CASSLLGGYNEQFF. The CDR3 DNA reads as TGTGCCAGCAGCCTTCTCGGGGGATACAATGAGCAGTTCTTC.

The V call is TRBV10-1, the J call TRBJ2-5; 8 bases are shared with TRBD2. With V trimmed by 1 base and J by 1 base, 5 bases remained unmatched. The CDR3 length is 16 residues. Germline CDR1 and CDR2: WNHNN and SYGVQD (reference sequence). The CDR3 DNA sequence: TGCGCCAGCAGTGAGTTCGGGGGGGCTCCCCAAGAGACCCAGTACTTC. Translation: CASSEFGGAPQETQYF.

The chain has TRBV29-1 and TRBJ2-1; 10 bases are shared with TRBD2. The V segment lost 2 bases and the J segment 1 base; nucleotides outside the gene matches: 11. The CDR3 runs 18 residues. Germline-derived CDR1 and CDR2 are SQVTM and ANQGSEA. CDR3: CSVEPSASGRESYNEQFF. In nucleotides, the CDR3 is TGCAGCGTTGAACCCTCGGCTAGCGGGAGAGAGTCCTACAATGAGCAGTTCTTC.

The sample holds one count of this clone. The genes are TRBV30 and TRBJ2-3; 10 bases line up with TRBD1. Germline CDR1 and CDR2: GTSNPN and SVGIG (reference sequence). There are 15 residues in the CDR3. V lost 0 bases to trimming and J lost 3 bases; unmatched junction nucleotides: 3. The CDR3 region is CAWSVRTGGTDTQYF. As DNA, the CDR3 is TGTGCCTGGAGTGTACGGACAGGGGGGACAGATACGCAGTATTTT. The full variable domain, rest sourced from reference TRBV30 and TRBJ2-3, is SQTIHQWPATLVQPVGSPLSLECTVEGTSNPNLYWYRQAAGRGLQLLFYSVGIGQISSEVPQNLSASRPQDRQFILSSKKLLLSDSGFYLCAWSVRTGGTDTQYFGPGTRLTVL.

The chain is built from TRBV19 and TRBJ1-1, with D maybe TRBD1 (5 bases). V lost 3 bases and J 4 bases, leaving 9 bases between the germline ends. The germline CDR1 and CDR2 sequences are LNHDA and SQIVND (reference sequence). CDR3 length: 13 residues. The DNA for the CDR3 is TGTGCCAGTAGTATCACCAGGGTCACTGAAGCTTTCTTT. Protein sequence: CASSITRVTEAFF.

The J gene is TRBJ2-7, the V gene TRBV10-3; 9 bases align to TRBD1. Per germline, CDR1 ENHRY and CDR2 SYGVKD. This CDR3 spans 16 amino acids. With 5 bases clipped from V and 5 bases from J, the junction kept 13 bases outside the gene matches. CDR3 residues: CAISFVPGTGQDEQYF. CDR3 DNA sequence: TGTGCCATCAGTTTTGTGCCCGGGACAGGGCAAGACGAGCAGTACTTC.

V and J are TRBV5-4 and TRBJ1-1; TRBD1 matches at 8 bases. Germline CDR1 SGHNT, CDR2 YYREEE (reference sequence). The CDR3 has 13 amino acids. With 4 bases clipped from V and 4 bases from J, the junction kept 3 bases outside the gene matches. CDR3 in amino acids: CASSGTGGTEAFF. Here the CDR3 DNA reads TGTGCCAGCAGCGGAACAGGGGGCACTGAAGCTTTCTTT.

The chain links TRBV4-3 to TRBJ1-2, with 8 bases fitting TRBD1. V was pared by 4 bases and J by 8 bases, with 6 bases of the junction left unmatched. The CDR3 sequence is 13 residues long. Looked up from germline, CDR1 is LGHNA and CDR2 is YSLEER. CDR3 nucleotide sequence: TGCGCCAGCAGCCCGACAGGGGTCCGGGGCTACACCTTC. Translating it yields CASSPTGVRGYTF.

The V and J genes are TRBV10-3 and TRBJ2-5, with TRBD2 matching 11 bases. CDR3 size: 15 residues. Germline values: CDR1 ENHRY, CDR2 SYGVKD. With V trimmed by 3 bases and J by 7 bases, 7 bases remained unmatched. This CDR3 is CAISDPTSGVRTQYF. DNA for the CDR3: TGTGCCATCAGTGACCCGACTAGCGGGGTCCGGACCCAGTACTTC.

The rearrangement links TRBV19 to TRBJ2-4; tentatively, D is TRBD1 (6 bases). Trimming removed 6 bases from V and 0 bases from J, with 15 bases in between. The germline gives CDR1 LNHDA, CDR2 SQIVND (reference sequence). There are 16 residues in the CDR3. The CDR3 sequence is CASRPATGIAKNIQYF. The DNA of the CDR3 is TGTGCCAGTAGACCGGCGACAGGCATAGCCAAAAACATTCAGTACTTC.

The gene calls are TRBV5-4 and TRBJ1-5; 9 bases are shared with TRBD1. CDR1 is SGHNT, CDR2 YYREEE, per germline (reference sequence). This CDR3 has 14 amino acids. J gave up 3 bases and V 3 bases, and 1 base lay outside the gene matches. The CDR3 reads CASSSQGANQPQHF. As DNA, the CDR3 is TGTGCCAGCAGCTCACAGGGGGCCAATCAGCCCCAGCATTTT.

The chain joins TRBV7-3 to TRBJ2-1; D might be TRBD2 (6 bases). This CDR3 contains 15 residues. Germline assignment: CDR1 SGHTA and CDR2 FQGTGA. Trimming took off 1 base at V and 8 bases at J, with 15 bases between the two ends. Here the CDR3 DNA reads TGTGCCAGCAGCTTAATCGGGAGTGTCTTAGATGAGCAGTTCTTC. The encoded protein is CASSLIGSVLDEQFF.

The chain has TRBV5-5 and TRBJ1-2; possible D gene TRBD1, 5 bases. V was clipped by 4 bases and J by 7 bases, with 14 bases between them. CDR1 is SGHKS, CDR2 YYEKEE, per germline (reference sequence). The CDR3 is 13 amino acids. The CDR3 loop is CASSPEEGVGYTF. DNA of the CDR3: TGTGCCAGCAGCCCTGAGGAAGGGGTTGGCTACACCTTC.

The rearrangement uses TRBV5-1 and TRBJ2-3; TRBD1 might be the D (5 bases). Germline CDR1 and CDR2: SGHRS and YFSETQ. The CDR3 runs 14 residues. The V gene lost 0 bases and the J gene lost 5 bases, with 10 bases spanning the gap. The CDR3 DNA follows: TGCGCCAGCAGCTTGGCGCAGGGATTAGATACGCAGTATTTT. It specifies CASSLAQGLDTQYF.

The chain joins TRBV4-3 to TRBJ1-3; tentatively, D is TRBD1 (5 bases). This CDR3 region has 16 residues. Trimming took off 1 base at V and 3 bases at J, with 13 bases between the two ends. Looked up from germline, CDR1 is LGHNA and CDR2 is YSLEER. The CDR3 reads CASSQGRGGGGNTIYF. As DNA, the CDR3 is TGCGCCAGCAGCCAAGGCCGCGGGGGAGGTGGAAACACCATATATTTT.